This passage covers 31 T cell receptor beta chains from one sample sequenced in a study of early T cells in non-severe SARS-CoV-2 infection. MiXCR, run by TCRdb on the 5' RACE reads, gives a single entry per CDR3 protein. The sample includes about 33,000 distinct CDR3 sequences, 5% of them seen just once. The sample taken for sequencing was whole blood. The receptor source for this set is an adult who was a healthcare worker with PCR-confirmed SARS-CoV-2 infection or an uninfected control (not recorded which).

In its sample, this clonotype was seen many times. The J gene is TRBJ1-2, the V gene TRBV5-6; 7 positions agree with TRBD1. This CDR3 spans 13 amino acids. V was pared by 0 bases and J by 6 bases, with 2 bases of the junction left unmatched. Germline-derived CDR1 and CDR2 are SGHDT and YYEEEE. This chain's CDR3 is CASSLERGHGYTF. In DNA form, the CDR3 reads TGTGCCAGCAGCTTGGAGAGGGGGCATGGCTACACCTTC.

This clonotype was detected many times. This chain links TRBV7-6 with TRBJ2-3; D is unclear. Germline CDR1 is SGHVS and CDR2 is FNYEAQ. V was cut by 0 bases and J by 0 bases, with 7 bases left in between. The CDR3 has 15 residues. CDR3 bases: TGTGCCAGCAGCTTAGCGCACGGTAGCACAGATACGCAGTATTTT. Protein: CASSLAHGSTDTQYF.

A few counts support this clonotype. V usage is TRBV7-7 and J usage is TRBJ2-5; the D gene is possibly TRBD2 (5 bases). V lost 5 bases, J lost 1 base, and 8 bases lay in between. Germline CDR1 is SSHAT and CDR2 is FNYEAQ (reference sequence). The CDR3 spans 13 residues. The CDR3 loop reads CASSREGQETQYF. The CDR3 DNA is TGTGCCAGCAGCCGCGAGGGCCAAGAGACCCAGTACTTC.

The table lists this clonotype with many counts. This chain joins TRBV7-8 and TRBJ1-3, with D hard to call. CDR3 length equals 16 residues. Germline V gene lookup returns CDR1 SGHVS and CDR2 FQNEAQ. V was cut by 1 base and J by 0 bases, with 10 bases left in between. The CDR3 DNA is TGTGCCAGCAGCTTAGGGTCGGGTAACTCTGGAAACACCATATATTTT. It specifies CASSLGSGNSGNTIYF.

This clonotype has a handful of counts. J is TRBJ1-1 and V is TRBV20-1; 11 nucleotides line up with TRBD1. This CDR3 spans 13 amino acids. Germline lookup yields CDR1 DFQATT and CDR2 SNEGSKA (reference sequence). After removal of 6 bases from V and 6 bases from J, the junction contained 6 bases not matched to a gene. CDR3 in amino acids: CSARDRGGPEAFF. The CDR3 bases are TGCAGTGCCAGGGACAGGGGGGGTCCTGAAGCTTTCTTT.

The J gene is TRBJ2-1, the V gene TRBV29-1, with 11 bases matching TRBD2. Germline CDR1 SQVTM, CDR2 ANQGSEA. J was trimmed by 4 bases and V by 6 bases; bases with no gene match: 5. CDR3 length: 14 residues. This CDR3 is CSVTTSGTYNEQFF. The CDR3 bases are TGCAGCGTCACGACTAGCGGGACGTACAATGAGCAGTTCTTC.

This clonotype was counted at least ten times. This chain connects TRBV7-2 to TRBJ2-3; 12 nucleotides align to TRBD2. There are 16 residues in the CDR3. The ends lost 5 bases at V and 2 bases at J; junction bases unmatched: 5. CDR1 SGHTA and CDR2 FQGNSA come from the germline V gene. DNA for the CDR3: TGTGCCAGCAGCCCGACTAGCGGGGGACTCACAGATACGCAGTATTTT. Protein sequence: CASSPTSGGLTDTQYF.

The chain recombines TRBV28 with TRBJ1-4; 11 bases match TRBD1. This CDR3 region has 16 residues. Germline CDR1 reads MDHEN; CDR2 reads SYDVKM. Trimming cost V 1 base and J 10 bases; bases outside gene matches: 8. Here the CDR3 reads CASSLFRTGGYGKLFF. CDR3 nucleotides: TGTGCCAGCAGTTTATTTCGGACAGGGGGCTACGGAAAACTGTTTTTT.

The chain couples TRBV2 to TRBJ1-2, with 9 bases identical to TRBD1. In germline, CDR1 is SNHLY, CDR2 FYNNEI. There are 14 residues in the CDR3. Germline trimming cut 7 bases from V and 1 base from J; bases unmatched to any gene: 4. The CDR3 bases are TGTGCCAGCATTCGGGACAGGGTTAACTATGGCTACACCTTC. This translates into CASIRDRVNYGYTF.

This clonotype was counted many times. The rearrangement links TRBV5-4 to TRBJ1-2; D may be TRBD1 (6 bases). Germline-derived CDR1 and CDR2 are SGHNT and YYREEE (reference sequence). The CDR3 runs to 17 residues. With 0 bases removed from V and 3 bases from J, the gap between germline ends came to 18 bases. The CDR3 DNA sequence: TGTGCCAGCAGCTTGGAGGGGGGGCGCAGAGGATACTATGGCTACACCTTC. Translating gives CASSLEGGRRGYYGYTF.

This clonotype was observed many times. This chain joins TRBV19 and TRBJ1-4; perhaps TRBD1 as D (5 bases). With 7 bases removed from V and 7 bases from J, the gap between germline ends came to 19 bases. The germline gives CDR1 LNHDA, CDR2 SQIVND (reference sequence). The CDR3 is 15 amino acids. The CDR3 bases are TGTGCCAGTATGCGGGACGGGGCCCGTGGTGAAAAACTGTTTTTT. This encodes CASMRDGARGEKLFF.

This clonotype was found many times. The rearrangement links TRBV6-5 to TRBJ2-7; D not certain. There are 14 residues in the CDR3. Trimming took 2 bases from V and 3 from J, leaving 11 bases between them. The germline gives CDR1 MNHEY, CDR2 SVGAGI. The CDR3 protein is CASSYLPSGYEQYF. The CDR3 nucleotides read TGTGCCAGCAGTTACCTTCCGTCGGGCTACGAGCAGTACTTC.

This sequence joins TRBV7-2 and TRBJ1-6; D is undetermined. The germline gives CDR1 SGHTA, CDR2 FQGNSA. V shed 5 bases and J shed 3 bases, with 11 bases lying between them. This CDR3 contains 15 residues. The CDR3 DNA reads as TGTGCCAGCAGCCTGAGGCCAGACTATAATTCACCCCTCCACTTT. Translating it yields CASSLRPDYNSPLHF.

The table lists this clonotype with many counts. The CDR3 is CASSLRLSGANVLTF. The CDR3 DNA follows: TGTGCCAGCAGCTTAAGGCTCTCTGGGGCCAACGTCCTGACTTTC. V gene TRBV11-1 combines with J gene TRBJ2-6, with D uncertain. Germline V lookup: CDR1 SGHAT, CDR2 FQDESV (reference sequence). CDR3 length: 15 amino acids. V lost 2 bases and J lost 0, with 5 bases in between.

The V and J genes are TRBV5-6 and TRBJ1-2, with TRBD1 matching 7 bases. The CDR3 contains 14 residues. Germline loops: CDR1 SGHDT, CDR2 YYEEEE. With 2 bases clipped from V and 2 bases from J, the junction kept 3 bases outside the gene matches. The CDR3 loop reads CASSFDRDNYGYTF. The CDR3 DNA sequence: TGTGCCAGCAGCTTTGACAGGGACAACTATGGCTACACCTTC.

This clonotype was picked up many times. The CDR3 bases are TGTGCCAGCAGCTTAGCTGTGAGGGTCTCGGCCGGGGAGCTGTTTTTT. Protein product: CASSLAVRVSAGELFF. The rearrangement links TRBV7-2 to TRBJ2-2, with D possibly being TRBD2 (5 bases). Germline CDR1 reads SGHTA; CDR2 reads FQGNSA. Trimming stripped 0 bases from V and 6 bases from J, with 14 bases between. This CDR3 has 16 amino acids.

There are many counts of this clonotype. This chain's CDR3 is CSARAGTAGETQYF. CDR3 nucleotides: TGCAGTGCTAGGGCCGGGACTGCCGGGGAGACCCAGTACTTC. The rearrangement links TRBV20-1 to TRBJ2-5, with D maybe TRBD2 (6 bases). CDR3 size: 14 residues. From germline, CDR1 is DFQATT and CDR2 SNEGSKA (reference sequence). V lost 3 bases, J lost 5 bases, and 16 bases lay in between.

This clonotype showed up many times. The V gene is TRBV6-1, the J gene TRBJ2-4, with 8 positions matching TRBD1. The CDR3 spans 14 residues. The ends lost 5 bases at V and 8 bases at J; junction bases unmatched: 8. Germline CDR1 reads MNHNS; CDR2 reads SASEGT. This chain's CDR3 is CASSPGGGGDIQYF. CDR3 nucleotides: TGTGCCAGCAGTCCAGGGGGCGGAGGAGACATTCAGTACTTC.

This clonotype was seen only a few times. The CDR3, as DNA: TGCGCCAGCAGCTTACAGGGAGGCGACACTGAAGCTTTCTTT. Protein product: CASSLQGGDTEAFF. The J gene is TRBJ1-1, the V gene TRBV5-1, with D tentatively TRBD1 (6 bases). The V gene's germline CDR1 is SGHRS and CDR2 YFSETQ. Trimming removed 2 bases at V and 3 bases at J, with 11 bases between. CDR3 length: 14 residues.

This clonotype is judged large. The rearrangement uses TRBV14 and TRBJ1-1, with 9 positions matching TRBD1. CDR1 and CDR2 (germline): SGHDN, FVKESK. J lost 5 bases, V lost 4 bases, and 8 bases had no gene match. CDR3 size: 15 residues. The CDR3 sequence: CASSLRTGAETEAFF. The CDR3 DNA reads TGTGCCAGCAGCCTGAGGACAGGGGCGGAAACTGAAGCTTTCTTT.

This clonotype was found once. A much larger clone lies a single base off, so this may be a read error. The chain uses TRBV6-6 and TRBJ1-1, with a possible D match to TRBD1 (6 bases). The CDR3 runs to 17 residues. The germline gives CDR1 MNHNY, CDR2 SVGAGI (reference sequence). The germline V and J ends were trimmed by 0 bases and 6 bases, with 20 bases remaining between them. The CDR3 spells CASSYSQGGRLRSEAFF. CDR3 in DNA: TGTGCCAGCAGTTACTCGCAAGGGGGGCGCTTGAGATCTGAAGCTTTCTTT.

This clonotype was recorded at least ten times. DNA of the CDR3: TGTGCCAGCAGTTTCTGGGGGCGCCGCACAGATACGCAGTATTTT. Its protein product is CASSFWGRRTDTQYF. The V gene is TRBV12-3 or TRBV12-4, the J gene TRBJ2-3, with D perhaps matching TRBD1 (6 bases). The V end lost 3 bases, the J end lost 1 base, and 11 bases lay between the germline ends. The CDR3 totals 15 residues.

This clonotype has ten or more counts. The chain is built from TRBV29-1 and TRBJ2-1; TRBD1 might be the D (5 bases). The CDR3 is 13 residues long. The V end was cut by 7 bases, the J end by 2 bases, with 12 bases between. Germline loops: CDR1 SQVTM, CDR2 ANQGSEA. CDR3 nucleotide sequence: TGCAGCGCCGTTGGCAGGGCCTACAATGAGCAGTTCTTC. Residues: CSAVGRAYNEQFF.

The chain employs TRBV4-3 and TRBJ1-2; 7 bases map to TRBD1. V lost 1 base and J lost 3; bases outside the gene matches: 5. The CDR3 runs 15 residues. Looked up from germline, CDR1 is LGHNA and CDR2 is YSLEER. CDR3 loop: CASSQAVGTDYGYTF. The CDR3 nucleotides are TGCGCCAGCAGCCAAGCAGTGGGGACAGACTATGGCTACACCTTC.

The table lists this clonotype with many counts. The J gene is TRBJ2-5, the V gene TRBV10-3; the D gene is possibly TRBD2 (7 bases). Germline-derived CDR1 and CDR2 are ENHRY and SYGVKD. V lost 10 bases and J lost 0, with 33 bases in between. The CDR3 is 20 residues long. Written as DNA, the CDR3 is TGTGCCACCCGCCCCCTCGTCATCGGGAAAAGCGGGGACAACCAAGAGACCCAGTACTTC. This gives the protein CATRPLVIGKSGDNQETQYF.

This clonotype has at least ten counts. The rearrangement links TRBV20-1 to TRBJ1-5; 7 positions match TRBD1. Germline CDR1 and CDR2: DFQATT and SNEGSKA (reference sequence). V lost 5 bases to trimming and J lost 1 base; unmatched junction nucleotides: 8. This CDR3 comprises 15 residues. The CDR3 loop reads CSAQRAGQSNQPQHF. DNA for the CDR3: TGCAGTGCTCAGCGGGCGGGACAGAGCAATCAGCCCCAGCATTTT.

This clonotype was detected ten times or more. The genes are TRBV10-2 and TRBJ1-5, with D possibly being TRBD1 (5 bases). V lost 0 bases and J 6 bases, leaving 6 bases between the germline ends. The CDR3 length is 13 residues. Looked up from germline, CDR1 is WSHSY and CDR2 is SAAADI. DNA of the CDR3: TGCGCCAGCAGTGAGTCGGGGGGTCAGCCCCAGCATTTT. It specifies CASSESGGQPQHF.

This clonotype occurred many times. This chain joins TRBV20-1 and TRBJ2-2; 7 nucleotides line up with TRBD2. This CDR3 contains 17 residues. Trimming took 0 bases from V and 4 from J; bases not matched to a gene: 11. Germline V lookup: CDR1 DFQATT, CDR2 SNEGSKA (reference sequence). This CDR3 is CSARDPAGIGATGELFF. The CDR3 DNA reads TGCAGTGCTAGAGATCCAGCGGGGATCGGGGCCACCGGGGAGCTGTTTTTT.

V gene TRBV12-3 or TRBV12-4 combines with J gene TRBJ1-1, with D possibly TRBD1 on 5 matching bases. The CDR3 sequence is 14 residues long. V dropped 3 bases and J dropped 0 bases, with 8 bases sitting between them. In DNA, the CDR3 is TGTGCCAGCAGTTTTCGGGGGATGAACACTGAAGCTTTCTTT. It encodes CASSFRGMNTEAFF.

This clonotype was counted many times. V and J are TRBV12-3 or TRBV12-4 and TRBJ2-4; D unclear. This CDR3 contains 13 residues. Trimming cost V 4 bases and J 5 bases, with 9 bases left between them. In DNA form, the CDR3 reads TGTGCCAGCAGTTCTCGCAGCGAAAACATTCAGTACTTC. Translated, it gives CASSSRSENIQYF.

This clonotype occurred many times. The chain combines TRBV7-2 with TRBJ2-2, with D perhaps given as TRBD1 or TRBD2 (5 bases each). The CDR3 loop spans 13 amino acids. The V end was cut by 1 base, the J end by 13 bases, with 13 bases between. Germline CDR1 SGHTA, CDR2 FQGNSA. The DNA for the CDR3 is TGTGCCAGCAGCTTAGTTATAGGGGACGGGCTGTTTTTT. This sequence encodes CASSLVIGDGLFF.